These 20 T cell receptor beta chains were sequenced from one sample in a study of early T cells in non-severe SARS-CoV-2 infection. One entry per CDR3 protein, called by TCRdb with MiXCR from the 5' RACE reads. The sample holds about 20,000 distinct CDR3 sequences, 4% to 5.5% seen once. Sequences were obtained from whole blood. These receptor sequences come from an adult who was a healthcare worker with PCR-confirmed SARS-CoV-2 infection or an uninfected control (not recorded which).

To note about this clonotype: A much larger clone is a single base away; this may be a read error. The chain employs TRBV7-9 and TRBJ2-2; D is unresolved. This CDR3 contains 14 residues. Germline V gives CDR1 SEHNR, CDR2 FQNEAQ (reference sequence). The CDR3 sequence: CVSSLGTNTGELFF. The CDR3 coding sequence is TGTGTCAGCAGCTTAGGTACCAACACCGGGGAGCTGTTTTTT.

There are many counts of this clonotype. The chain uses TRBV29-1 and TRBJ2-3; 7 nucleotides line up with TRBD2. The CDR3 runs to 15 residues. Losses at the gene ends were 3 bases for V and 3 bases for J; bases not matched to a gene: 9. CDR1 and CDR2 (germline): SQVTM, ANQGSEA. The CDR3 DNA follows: TGCAGCGTTGAGCGGCAGGGAGGGAGGACAGATACGCAGTATTTT. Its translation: CSVERQGGRTDTQYF.

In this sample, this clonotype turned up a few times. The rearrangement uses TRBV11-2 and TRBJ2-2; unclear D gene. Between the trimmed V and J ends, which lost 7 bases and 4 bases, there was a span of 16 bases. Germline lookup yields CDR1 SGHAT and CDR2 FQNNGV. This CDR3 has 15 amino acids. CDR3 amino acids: CASTQRQLLTGELFF. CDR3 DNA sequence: TGTGCCAGCACCCAACGGCAGCTCCTCACCGGGGAGCTGTTTTTT.

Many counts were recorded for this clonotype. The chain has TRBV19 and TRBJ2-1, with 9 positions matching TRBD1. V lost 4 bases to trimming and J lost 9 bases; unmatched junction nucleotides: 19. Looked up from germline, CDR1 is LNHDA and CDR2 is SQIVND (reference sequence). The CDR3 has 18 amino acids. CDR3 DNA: TGTGCCAGTAGTACCAAAAAACAGGGGGCGGTTGCCCCTAGTGAGCAGTTCTTC. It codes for CASSTKKQGAVAPSEQFF.

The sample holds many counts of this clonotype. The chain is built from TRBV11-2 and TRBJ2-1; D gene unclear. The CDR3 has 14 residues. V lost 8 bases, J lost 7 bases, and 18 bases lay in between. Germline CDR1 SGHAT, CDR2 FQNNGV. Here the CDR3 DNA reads TGTGCCAGCCTAATCACTTCCTTCGGGAATGAGCAGTTCTTC. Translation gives CASLITSFGNEQFF.

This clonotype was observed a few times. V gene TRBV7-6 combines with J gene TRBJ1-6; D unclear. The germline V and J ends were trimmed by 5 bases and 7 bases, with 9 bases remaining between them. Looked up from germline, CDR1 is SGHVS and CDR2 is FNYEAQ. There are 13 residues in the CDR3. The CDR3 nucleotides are TGTGCCAGCAGCCAAACACAGAATTCACCCCTCCACTTT. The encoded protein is CASSQTQNSPLHF.

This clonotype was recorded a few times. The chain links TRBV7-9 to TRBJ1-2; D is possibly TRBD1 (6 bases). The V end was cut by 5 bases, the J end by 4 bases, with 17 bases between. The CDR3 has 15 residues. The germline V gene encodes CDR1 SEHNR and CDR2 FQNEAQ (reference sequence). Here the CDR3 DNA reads TGTGCCAGCAGCCCAGGGGCAGCGGGTGGCTATGGCTACACCTTC. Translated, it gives CASSPGAAGGYGYTF.

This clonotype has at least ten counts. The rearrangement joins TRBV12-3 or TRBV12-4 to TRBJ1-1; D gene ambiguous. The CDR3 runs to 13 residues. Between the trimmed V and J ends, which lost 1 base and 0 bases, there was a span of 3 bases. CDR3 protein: CASSLEVNTEAFF. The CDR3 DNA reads TGTGCCAGCAGTTTAGAGGTGAACACTGAAGCTTTCTTT.

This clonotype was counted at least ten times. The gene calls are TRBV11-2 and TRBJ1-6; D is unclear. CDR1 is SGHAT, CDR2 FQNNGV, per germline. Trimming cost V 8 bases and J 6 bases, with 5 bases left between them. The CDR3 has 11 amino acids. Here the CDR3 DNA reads TGTGCCAGCGAGATTAATTCACCCCTCCACTTT. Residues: CASEINSPLHF.

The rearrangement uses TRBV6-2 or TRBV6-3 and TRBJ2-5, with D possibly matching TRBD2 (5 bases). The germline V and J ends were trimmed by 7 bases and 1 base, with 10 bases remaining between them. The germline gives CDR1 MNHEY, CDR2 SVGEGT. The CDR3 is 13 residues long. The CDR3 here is CASKNSGQETQYF. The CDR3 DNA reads TGTGCCAGCAAGAACAGCGGCCAAGAGACCCAGTACTTC.

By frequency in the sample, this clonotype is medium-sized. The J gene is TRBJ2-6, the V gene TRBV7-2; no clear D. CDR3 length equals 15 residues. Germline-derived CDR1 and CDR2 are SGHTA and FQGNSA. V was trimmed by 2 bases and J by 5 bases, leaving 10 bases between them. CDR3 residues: CASSLSGDRANVLTF. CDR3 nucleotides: TGTGCCAGCAGCTTATCGGGCGACAGGGCCAACGTCCTGACTTTC.

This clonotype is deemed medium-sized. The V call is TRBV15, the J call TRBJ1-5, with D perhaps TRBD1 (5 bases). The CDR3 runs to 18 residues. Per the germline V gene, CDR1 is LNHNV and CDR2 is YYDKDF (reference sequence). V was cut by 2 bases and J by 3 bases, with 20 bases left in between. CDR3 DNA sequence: TGTGCCACCAGCAGACTGGGGGGATCAGAAACCTACAATCAGCCCCAGCATTTT. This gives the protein CATSRLGGSETYNQPQHF.

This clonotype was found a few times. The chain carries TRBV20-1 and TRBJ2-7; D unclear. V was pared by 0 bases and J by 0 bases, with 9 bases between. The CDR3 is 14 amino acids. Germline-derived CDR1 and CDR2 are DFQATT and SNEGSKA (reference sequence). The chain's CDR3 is CSARDAVSSYEQYF. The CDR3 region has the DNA TGCAGTGCTAGAGACGCAGTCTCCTCCTACGAGCAGTACTTC.

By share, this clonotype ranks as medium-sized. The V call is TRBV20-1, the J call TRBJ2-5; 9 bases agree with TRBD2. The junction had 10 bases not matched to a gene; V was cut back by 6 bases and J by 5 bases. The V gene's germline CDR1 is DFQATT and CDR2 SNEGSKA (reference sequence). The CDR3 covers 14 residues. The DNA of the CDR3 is TGCAGTGCGATACTGGGACTAGCTTCGGAGACCCAGTACTTC. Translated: CSAILGLASETQYF.

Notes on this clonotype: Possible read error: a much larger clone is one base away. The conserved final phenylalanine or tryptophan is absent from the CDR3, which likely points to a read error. CDR3 loop: CASSLSNLNTEAFL. DNA of the CDR3: TGTGCCAGCAGCCTCTCCAACTTGAACACTGAAGCTTTCCTT. The chain combines TRBV7-9 with TRBJ1-1; D gene uncertain. V was pared by 5 bases and J by 0 bases, with 10 bases between. CDR3 size: 14 residues. CDR1 is SEHNR, CDR2 FQNEAQ, per germline (reference sequence).

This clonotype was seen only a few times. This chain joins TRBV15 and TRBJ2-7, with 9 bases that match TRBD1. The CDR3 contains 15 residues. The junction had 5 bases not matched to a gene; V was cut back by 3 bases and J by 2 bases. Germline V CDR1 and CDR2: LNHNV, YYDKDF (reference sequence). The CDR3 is CATSRGQGVTYEQYF. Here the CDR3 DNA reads TGTGCCACCAGCAGGGGACAGGGAGTTACCTACGAGCAGTACTTC.

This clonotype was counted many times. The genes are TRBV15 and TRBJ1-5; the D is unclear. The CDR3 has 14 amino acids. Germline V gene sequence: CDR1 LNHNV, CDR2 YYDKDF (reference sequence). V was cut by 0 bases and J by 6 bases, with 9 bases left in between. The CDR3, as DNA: TGTGCCACCAGCAGAGAGGGAGGTTTTCAGCCCCAGCATTTT. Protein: CATSREGGFQPQHF.

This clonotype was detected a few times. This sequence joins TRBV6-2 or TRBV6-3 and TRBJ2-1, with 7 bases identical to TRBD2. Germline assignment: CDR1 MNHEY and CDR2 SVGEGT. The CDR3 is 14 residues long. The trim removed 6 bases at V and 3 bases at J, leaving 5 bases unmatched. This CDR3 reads CASSSGEVYNEQFF. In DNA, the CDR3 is TGTGCCAGCAGCAGCGGGGAAGTCTACAATGAGCAGTTCTTC.

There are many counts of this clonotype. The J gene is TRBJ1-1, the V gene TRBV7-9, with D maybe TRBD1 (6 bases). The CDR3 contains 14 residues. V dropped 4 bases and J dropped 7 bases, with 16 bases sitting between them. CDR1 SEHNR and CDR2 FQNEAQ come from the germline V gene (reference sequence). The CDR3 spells CASSSTQGQFEAFF. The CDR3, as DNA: TGTGCCAGCAGCTCTACACAGGGCCAGTTTGAAGCTTTCTTT.

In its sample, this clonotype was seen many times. The CDR3 coding sequence is TGCGCCAGCAGCTTCCTACAGGGGGCAACCGGGGAGCTGTTTTTT. It codes for CASSFLQGATGELFF. V and J are TRBV5-1 and TRBJ2-2; TRBD1 matches 9 bases. Germline values: CDR1 SGHRS, CDR2 YFSETQ. This CDR3 has 15 amino acids. V shed 2 bases and J 5 bases; nucleotides not matched to a gene: 4.